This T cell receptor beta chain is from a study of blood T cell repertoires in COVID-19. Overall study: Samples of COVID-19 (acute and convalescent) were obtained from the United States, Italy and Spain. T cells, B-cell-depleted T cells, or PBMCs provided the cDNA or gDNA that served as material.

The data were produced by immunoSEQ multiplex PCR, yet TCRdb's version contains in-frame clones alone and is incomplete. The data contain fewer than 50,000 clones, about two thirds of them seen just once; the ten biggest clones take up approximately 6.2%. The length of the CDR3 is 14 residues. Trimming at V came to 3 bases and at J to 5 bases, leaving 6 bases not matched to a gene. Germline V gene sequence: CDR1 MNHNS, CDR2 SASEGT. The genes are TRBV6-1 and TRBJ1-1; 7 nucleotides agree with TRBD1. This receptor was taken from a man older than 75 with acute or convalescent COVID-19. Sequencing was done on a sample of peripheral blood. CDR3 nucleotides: TGTGCCAGCAGTGATATCGGCAGGGGGACTGAAGCTTTCTTT. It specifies CASSDIGRGTEAFF.